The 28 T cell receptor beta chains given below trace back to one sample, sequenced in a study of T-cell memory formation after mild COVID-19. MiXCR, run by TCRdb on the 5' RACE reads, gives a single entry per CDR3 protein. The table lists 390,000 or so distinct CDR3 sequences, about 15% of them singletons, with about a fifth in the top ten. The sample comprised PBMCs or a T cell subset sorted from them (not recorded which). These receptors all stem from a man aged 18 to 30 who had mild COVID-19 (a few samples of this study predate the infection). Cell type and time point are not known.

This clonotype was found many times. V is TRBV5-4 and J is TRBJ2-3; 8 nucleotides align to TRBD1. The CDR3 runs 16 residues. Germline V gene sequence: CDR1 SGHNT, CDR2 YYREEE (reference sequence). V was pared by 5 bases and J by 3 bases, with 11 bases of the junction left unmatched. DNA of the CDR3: TGTGCCAGCAGTTCCCCGGACAGGGTGTTAACAGATACGCAGTATTTT. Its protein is CASSSPDRVLTDTQYF.

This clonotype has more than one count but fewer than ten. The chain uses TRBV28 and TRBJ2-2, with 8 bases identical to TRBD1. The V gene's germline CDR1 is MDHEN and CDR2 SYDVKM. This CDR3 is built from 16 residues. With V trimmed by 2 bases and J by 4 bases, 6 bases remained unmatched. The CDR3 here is CASSLNFGQGTGELFF. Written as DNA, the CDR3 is TGTGCCAGCAGTTTAAATTTCGGACAGGGCACCGGGGAGCTGTTTTTT. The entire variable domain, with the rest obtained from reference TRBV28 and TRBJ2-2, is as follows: DVKVTQSSRYLVKRTGEKVFLECVQDMDHENMFWYRQDPGLGLRLIYFSYDVKMKEKGDIPEGYSVSREKKERFSLILESASTNQTSMYLCASSLNFGQGTGELFFGEGSRLTVL.

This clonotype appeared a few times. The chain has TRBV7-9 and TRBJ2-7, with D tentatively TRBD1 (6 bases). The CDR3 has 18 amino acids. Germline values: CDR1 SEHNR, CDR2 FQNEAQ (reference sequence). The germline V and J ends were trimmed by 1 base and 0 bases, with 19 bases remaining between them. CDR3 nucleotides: TGTGCCAGCAGCTTAGATGGCTGGGCAGGGACAAGCTCCTACGAGCAGTACTTC. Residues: CASSLDGWAGTSSYEQYF. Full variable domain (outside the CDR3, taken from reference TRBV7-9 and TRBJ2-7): DTGVSQNPRHKITKRGQNVTFRCDPISEHNRLYWYRQTLGQGPEFLTYFQNEAQLEKSRLLSDRFSAERPKGSFSTLEIQRTEQGDSAMYLCASSLDGWAGTSSYEQYFGPGTRLTVT.

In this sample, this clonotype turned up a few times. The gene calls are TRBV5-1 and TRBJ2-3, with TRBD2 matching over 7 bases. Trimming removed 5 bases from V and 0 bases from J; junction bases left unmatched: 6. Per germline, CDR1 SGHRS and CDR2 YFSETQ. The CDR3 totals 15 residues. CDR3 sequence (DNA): TGCGCCAGCAGTCGAGGACTAGAAAGCACAGATACGCAGTATTTT. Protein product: CASSRGLESTDTQYF.

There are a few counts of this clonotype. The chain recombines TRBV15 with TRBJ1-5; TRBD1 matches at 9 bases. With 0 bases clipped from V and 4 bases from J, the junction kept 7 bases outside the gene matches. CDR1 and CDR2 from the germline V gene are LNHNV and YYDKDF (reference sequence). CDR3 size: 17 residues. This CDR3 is CATSRDRPGTGNQPQHF. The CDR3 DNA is TGTGCCACCAGCAGAGATCGTCCCGGGACAGGGAATCAGCCCCAGCATTTT. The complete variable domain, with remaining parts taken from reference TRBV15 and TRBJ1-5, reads DAMVIQNPRYQVTQFGKPVTLSCSQTLNHNVMYWYQQKSSQAPKLLFHYYDKDFNNEADTPDNFQSRRPNTSFCFLDIRSPGLGDTAMYLCATSRDRPGTGNQPQHFGDGTRLSIL.

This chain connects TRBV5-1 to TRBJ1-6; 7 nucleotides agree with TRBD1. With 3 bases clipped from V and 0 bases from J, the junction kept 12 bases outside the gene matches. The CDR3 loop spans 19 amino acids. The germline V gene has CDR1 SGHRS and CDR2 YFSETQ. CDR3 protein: CASSWKDRQLSSYNSPLHF. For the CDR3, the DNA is TGCGCCAGCAGCTGGAAGGACAGGCAATTGAGCTCCTATAATTCACCCCTCCACTTT.

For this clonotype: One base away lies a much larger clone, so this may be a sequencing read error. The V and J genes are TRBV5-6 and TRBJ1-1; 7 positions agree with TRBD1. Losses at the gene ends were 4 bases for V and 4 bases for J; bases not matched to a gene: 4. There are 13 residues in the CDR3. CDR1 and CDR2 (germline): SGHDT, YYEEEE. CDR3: CASSQQGITEAFF. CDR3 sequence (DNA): TGTGCCAGCAGCCAACAGGGGATCACTGAAGCTTTCTTT. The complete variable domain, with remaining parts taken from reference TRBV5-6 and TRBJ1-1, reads DAGVTQSPTHLIKTRGQQVTLRCSPKSGHDTVSWYQQALGQGPQFIFQYYEEEERQRGNFPDRFSGHQFPNYSSELNVNALLLGDSALYLCASSQQGITEAFFGQGTRLTVV.

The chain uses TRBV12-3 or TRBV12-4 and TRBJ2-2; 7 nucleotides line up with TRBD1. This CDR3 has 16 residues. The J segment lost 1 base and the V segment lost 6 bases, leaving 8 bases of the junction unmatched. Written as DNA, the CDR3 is TGTGCCAGCAGCCCAATCAGGGGGTGGAACACCGGGGAGCTGTTTTTT. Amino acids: CASSPIRGWNTGELFF.

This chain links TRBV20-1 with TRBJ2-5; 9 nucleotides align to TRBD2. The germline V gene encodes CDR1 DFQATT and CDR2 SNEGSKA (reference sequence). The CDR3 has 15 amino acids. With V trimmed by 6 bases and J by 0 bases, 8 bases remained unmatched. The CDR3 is CSAILAGLYQETQYF. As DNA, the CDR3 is TGCAGTGCGATTCTAGCGGGGTTGTACCAAGAGACCCAGTACTTC.

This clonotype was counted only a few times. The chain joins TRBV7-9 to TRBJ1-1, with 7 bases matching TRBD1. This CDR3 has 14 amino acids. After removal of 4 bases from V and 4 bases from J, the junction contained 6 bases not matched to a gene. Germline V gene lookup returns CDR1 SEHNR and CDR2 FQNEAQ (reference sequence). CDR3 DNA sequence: TGTGCCAGCAGCTGGCAGGGGGTAGGCACTGAAGCTTTCTTT. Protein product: CASSWQGVGTEAFF.

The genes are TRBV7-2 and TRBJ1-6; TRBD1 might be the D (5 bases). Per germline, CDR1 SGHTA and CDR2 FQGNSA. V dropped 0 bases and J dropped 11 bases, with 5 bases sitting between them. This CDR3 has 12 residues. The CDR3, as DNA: TGTGCCAGCAGCTTAGCGGGACCACCCCTCCACTTT. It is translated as CASSLAGPPLHF.

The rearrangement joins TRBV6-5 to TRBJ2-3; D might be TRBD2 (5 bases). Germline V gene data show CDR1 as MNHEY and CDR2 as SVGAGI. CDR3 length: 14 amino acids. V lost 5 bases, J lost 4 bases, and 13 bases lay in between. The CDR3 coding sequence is TGTGCCAGCAGTGGGCCTCTTAGCGCAGATACGCAGTATTTT. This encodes CASSGPLSADTQYF.

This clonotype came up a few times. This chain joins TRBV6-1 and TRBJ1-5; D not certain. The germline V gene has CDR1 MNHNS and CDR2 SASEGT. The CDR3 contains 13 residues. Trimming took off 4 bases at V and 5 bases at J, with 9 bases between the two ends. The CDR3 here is CASSANFDQPQHF. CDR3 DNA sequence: TGTGCCAGCAGTGCAAACTTCGATCAGCCCCAGCATTTT.

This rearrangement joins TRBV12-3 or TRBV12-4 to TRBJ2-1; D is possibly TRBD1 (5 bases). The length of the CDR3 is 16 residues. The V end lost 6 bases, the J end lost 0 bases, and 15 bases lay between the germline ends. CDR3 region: CASRRQSSSSYNEQFF. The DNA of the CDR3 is TGTGCCAGCAGACGACAGTCTTCGAGCTCCTACAATGAGCAGTTCTTC.

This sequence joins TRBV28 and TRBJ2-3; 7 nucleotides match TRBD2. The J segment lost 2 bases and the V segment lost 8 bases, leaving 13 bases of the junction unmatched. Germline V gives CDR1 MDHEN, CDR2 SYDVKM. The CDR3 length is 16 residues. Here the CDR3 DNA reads TGTGCCAGCCCTCCGGTGGGGACTACTGACACAGATACGCAGTATTTT. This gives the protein CASPPVGTTDTDTQYF.

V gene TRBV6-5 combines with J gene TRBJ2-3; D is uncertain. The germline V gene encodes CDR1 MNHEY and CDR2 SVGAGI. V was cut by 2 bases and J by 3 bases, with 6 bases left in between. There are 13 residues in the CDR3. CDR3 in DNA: TGTGCCAGCAGTTACACTAATACAGATACGCAGTATTTT. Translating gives CASSYTNTDTQYF.

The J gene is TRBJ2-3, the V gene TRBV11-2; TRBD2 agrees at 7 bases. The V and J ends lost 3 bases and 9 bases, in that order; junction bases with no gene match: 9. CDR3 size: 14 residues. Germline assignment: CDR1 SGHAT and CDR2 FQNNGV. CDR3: CASSFERGARTQYF. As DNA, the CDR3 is TGTGCCAGCAGCTTCGAGCGGGGTGCGAGGACGCAGTATTTT.

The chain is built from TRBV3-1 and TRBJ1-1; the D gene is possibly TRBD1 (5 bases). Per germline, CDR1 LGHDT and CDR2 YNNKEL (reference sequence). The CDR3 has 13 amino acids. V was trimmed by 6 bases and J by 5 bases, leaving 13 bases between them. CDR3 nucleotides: TGTGCCAGCAGGACCGGGGAGGGGACTGAAGCTTTCTTT. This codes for CASRTGEGTEAFF.

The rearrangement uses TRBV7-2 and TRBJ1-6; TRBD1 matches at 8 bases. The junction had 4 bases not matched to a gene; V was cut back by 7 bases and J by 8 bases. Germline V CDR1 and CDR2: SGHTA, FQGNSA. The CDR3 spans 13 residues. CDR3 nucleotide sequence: TGTGCCAGCACGACAGGGGTATATTCACCCCTCCACTTT. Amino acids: CASTTGVYSPLHF.

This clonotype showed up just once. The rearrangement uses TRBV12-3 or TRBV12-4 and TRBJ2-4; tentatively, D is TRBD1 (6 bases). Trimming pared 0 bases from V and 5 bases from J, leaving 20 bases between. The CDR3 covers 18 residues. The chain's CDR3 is CASSLATAPGQGQNIQYF. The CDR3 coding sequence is TGTGCCAGCAGTTTAGCTACCGCTCCGGGTCAGGGGCAAAACATTCAGTACTTC.

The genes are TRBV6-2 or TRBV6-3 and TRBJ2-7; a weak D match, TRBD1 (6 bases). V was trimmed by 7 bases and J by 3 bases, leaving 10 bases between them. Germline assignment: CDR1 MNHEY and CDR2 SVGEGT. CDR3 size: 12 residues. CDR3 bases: TGTGCCAGCATCTCGGACAGCTACGAGCAGTACGTC. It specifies CASISDSYEQYV.

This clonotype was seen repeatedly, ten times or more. The CDR3: CASSDLAGANQPQHF. CDR3 coding DNA: TGTGCCAGCAGTGATCTAGCTGGGGCGAATCAGCCCCAGCATTTT. The J gene is TRBJ1-5, the V gene TRBV28, with TRBD1 as a possible D gene (5 bases). Trimming took off 5 bases at V and 4 bases at J, with 15 bases between the two ends. Germline values: CDR1 MDHEN, CDR2 SYDVKM. The CDR3 consists of 15 residues.

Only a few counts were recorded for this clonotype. The CDR3, as DNA: TGCAGTGCTAGTGGGCGCCGGTATGTGGGCAATCAGCCCCAGCATTTT. It translates to CSASGRRYVGNQPQHF. The chain employs TRBV20-1 and TRBJ1-5; D ambiguous. The V end was cut by 3 bases, the J end by 2 bases, with 17 bases between. This CDR3 has 16 amino acids. Germline CDR1 and CDR2: DFQATT and SNEGSKA (reference sequence).

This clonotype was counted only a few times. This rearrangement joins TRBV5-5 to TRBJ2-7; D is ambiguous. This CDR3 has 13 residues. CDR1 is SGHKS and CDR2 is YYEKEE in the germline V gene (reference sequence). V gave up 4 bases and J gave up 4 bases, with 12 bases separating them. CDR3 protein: CASSLVGQYEQYV. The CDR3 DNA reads TGTGCCAGCAGCCTAGTCGGTCAATACGAGCAGTACGTC.

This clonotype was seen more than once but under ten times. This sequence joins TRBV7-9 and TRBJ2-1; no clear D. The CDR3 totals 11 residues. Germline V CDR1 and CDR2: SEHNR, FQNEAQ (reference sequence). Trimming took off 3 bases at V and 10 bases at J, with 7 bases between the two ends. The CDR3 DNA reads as TGTGCCAGCAGCTTCAGTGAGGAGCAGTTCTTC. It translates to CASSFSEEQFF.

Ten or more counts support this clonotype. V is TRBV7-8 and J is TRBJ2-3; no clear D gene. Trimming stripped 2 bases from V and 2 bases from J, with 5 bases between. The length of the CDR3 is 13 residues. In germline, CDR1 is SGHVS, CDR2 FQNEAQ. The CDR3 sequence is CASSLSPTDTQYF. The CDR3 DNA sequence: TGTGCCAGCAGCTTAAGTCCCACAGATACGCAGTATTTT.

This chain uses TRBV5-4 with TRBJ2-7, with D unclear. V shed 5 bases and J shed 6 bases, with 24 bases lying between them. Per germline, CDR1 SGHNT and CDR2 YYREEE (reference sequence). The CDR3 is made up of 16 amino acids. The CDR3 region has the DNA TGTGCCAGCAGTCCTCCCGGGTCCCAACCCCTGGGCGAGCAGTACTTC. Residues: CASSPPGSQPLGEQYF.

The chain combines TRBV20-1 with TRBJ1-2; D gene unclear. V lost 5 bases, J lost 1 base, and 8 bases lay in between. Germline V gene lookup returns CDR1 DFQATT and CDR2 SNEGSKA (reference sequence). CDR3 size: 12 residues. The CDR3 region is CSAADNNYGYTF. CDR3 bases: TGCAGTGCTGCTGACAATAACTATGGCTACACCTTC.